The next 21 T cell receptor beta chains were all read from a single sample in a study of Siglec-9 on CD8 T cells in melanoma. Produced via immunoSEQ multiplex PCR; TCRdb's table is partial and in-frame only. The sample has some 37,000 clones, about four fifths seen once. Sequencing was carried out using Siglec-9- CD8+ T cells sorted from blood. The receptors were gathered from a human donor in good health.

This chain uses TRBV29-1 with TRBJ2-7; TRBD2 might be the D (6 bases). V was pared by 4 bases and J by 4 bases, with 20 bases between. The CDR3 has 15 amino acids. Per the germline V gene, CDR1 is SQVTM and CDR2 is ANQGSEA. The CDR3 sequence: CSVGDGGALTYEQYF. The DNA of the CDR3 is TGCAGCGTTGGTGATGGCGGGGCCTTAACTTACGAGCAGTACTTC.

The chain joins TRBV27 to TRBJ1-5; 8 nucleotides agree with TRBD1. The CDR3 extends over 14 amino acids. Germline CDR1 MNHEY, CDR2 SMNVEV (reference sequence). The junction had 4 bases not matched to a gene; V was cut back by 5 bases and J by 4 bases. The CDR3 sequence is CASSDRGENQPQHF. The CDR3 nucleotides read TGTGCCAGCAGTGACAGGGGAGAGAATCAGCCCCAGCATTTT.

The chain carries TRBV19 and TRBJ2-1; 14 positions match TRBD2. V lost 5 bases to trimming and J lost 6 bases; unmatched junction nucleotides: 3. Germline V gives CDR1 LNHDA, CDR2 SQIVND (reference sequence). There are 15 residues in the CDR3. The CDR3 DNA reads as TGTGCCAGTAGTGGGACTAGCGGGGGTTTCAATGAGCAGTTCTTC. This codes for CASSGTSGGFNEQFF. The full variable domain, with the rest looked up from reference TRBV19 and TRBJ2-1, is DGGITQSPKYLFRKEGQNVTLSCEQNLNHDAMYWYRQDPGQGLRLIYYSQIVNDFQKGDIAEGYSVSREKKESFPLTVTSAQKNPTAFYLCASSGTSGGFNEQFFGPGTRLTVL.

This sequence joins TRBV6-6 and TRBJ1-1, with TRBD1 identical over 7 bases. The V gene end was trimmed by 4 bases and the J gene end by 1 base; junction bases not matched to a gene: 3. The CDR3 length is 14 residues. Germline CDR1 MNHNY, CDR2 SVGAGI (reference sequence). The CDR3 spells CASSLTGSNTEAFF. The CDR3 nucleotides are TGTGCCAGCAGTTTGACAGGGTCGAACACTGAAGCTTTCTTT.

This clone was counted a few times. The chain employs TRBV19 and TRBJ1-1; 9 nucleotides agree with TRBD1. Per germline, CDR1 LNHDA and CDR2 SQIVND (reference sequence). The CDR3 runs to 16 residues. V shed 4 bases and J 4 bases; nucleotides not matched to a gene: 10. The CDR3 spells CASSTRDRDGSTEAFF. The CDR3 DNA reads as TGTGCCAGTAGTACTCGGGACAGGGATGGAAGCACTGAAGCTTTCTTT.

V is TRBV19 and J is TRBJ1-5; no reliable D call. The CDR3 spans 15 residues. Germline V CDR1 and CDR2: LNHDA, SQIVND (reference sequence). The germline V and J ends were trimmed by 1 base and 3 bases, with 10 bases remaining between them. Here the CDR3 reads CASSIVMQDNQPQHF. The DNA of the CDR3 is TGTGCCAGTAGTATAGTGATGCAGGACAATCAGCCCCAGCATTTT.

This clone was detected once. CDR3 sequence (DNA): TGTGCCAGCAGCCTAGGGAGGGAGCTGACAGATACGCAGTATTTT. It translates to CASSLGRELTDTQYF. This chain links TRBV7-3 with TRBJ2-3; 7 nucleotides match TRBD2. The J segment lost 3 bases and the V segment lost 5 bases, leaving 8 bases of the junction unmatched. CDR3 size: 15 residues. Germline CDR1 and CDR2: SGHTA and FQGTGA.

This clone was observed a handful of times. The V call is TRBV7-3, the J call TRBJ2-7; no clear D gene. The germline V and J ends were trimmed by 0 bases and 6 bases, with 9 bases remaining between them. The germline CDR1 and CDR2 sequences are SGHTA and FQGTGA. The CDR3 runs to 13 residues. For the CDR3, the DNA is TGTGCCAGCAGCTTAACGGGTGGATCCGAGCAGTACTTC. It translates to CASSLTGGSEQYF.

V is TRBV27 and J is TRBJ2-3, with 8 positions matching TRBD2. The CDR3 loop spans 17 amino acids. V lost 4 bases, J lost 0 bases, and 9 bases stayed unmatched. Germline loops: CDR1 MNHEY, CDR2 SMNVEV (reference sequence). The CDR3 DNA is TGTGCCAGCAGTTCCGAAACTAGCGGCACTAGCACAGATACGCAGTATTTT. Its translation: CASSSETSGTSTDTQYF.

V gene TRBV5-4 combines with J gene TRBJ1-5; D might be TRBD1 (5 bases). This CDR3 region has 13 residues. Looked up from germline, CDR1 is SGHNT and CDR2 is YYREEE (reference sequence). V shed 2 bases and J shed 4 bases, with 7 bases lying between them. This chain's CDR3 is CASSFGANQPQHF. The CDR3 DNA reads as TGTGCCAGCAGCTTCGGGGCGAATCAGCCCCAGCATTTT.

This chain links TRBV27 with TRBJ2-1; 12 positions agree with TRBD2. The CDR3 loop spans 16 amino acids. In germline, CDR1 is MNHEY, CDR2 SMNVEV (reference sequence). Trimming removed 6 bases from V and 3 bases from J; junction bases left unmatched: 6. CDR3 residues: CASRVASGGVYNEQFF. The CDR3 DNA sequence: TGTGCCAGCAGGGTGGCTAGCGGGGGGGTCTACAATGAGCAGTTCTTC.

V gene TRBV25-1 combines with J gene TRBJ2-2, with 7 nucleotides matching TRBD1. The V gene's germline CDR1 is MGHDK and CDR2 SYGVNS. With V trimmed by 3 bases and J by 3 bases, 4 bases remained unmatched. CDR3 length equals 15 residues. The CDR3 spells CASSEGDSDTGELFF. In DNA form, the CDR3 reads TGTGCCAGCAGTGAGGGGGACAGCGACACCGGGGAGCTGTTTTTT. Full variable domain (remainder filled in from reference TRBV25-1 and TRBJ2-2): EADIYQTPRYLVIGTGKKITLECSQTMGHDKMYWYQQDPGMELHLIHYSYGVNSTEKGDLSSESTVSRIRTEHFPLTLESARPSHTSQYLCASSEGDSDTGELFFGEGSRLTVL.

The V and J genes are TRBV19 and TRBJ2-1; D is possibly TRBD2 (5 bases). V lost 4 bases to trimming and J lost 9 bases, with 19 bases between them. Germline values: CDR1 LNHDA, CDR2 SQIVND (reference sequence). CDR3 length equals 15 residues. The CDR3 DNA is TGTGCCAGTAGTACGCTAGCTATCCCCACAAGTGAGCAGTTCTTC. Its protein is CASSTLAIPTSEQFF.

A single count supports this clone. The chain links TRBV27 to TRBJ2-2; 7 bases are a match to TRBD2. The CDR3 extends over 15 amino acids. Germline CDR1 is MNHEY and CDR2 is SMNVEV (reference sequence). The V and J ends lost 7 bases and 0 bases, in that order; junction bases with no gene match: 5. CDR3 coding DNA: TGTGCCAGCACCTGGAGCGGGACGAACACCGGGGAGCTGTTTTTT. It translates to CASTWSGTNTGELFF.

The chain has TRBV5-1 and TRBJ2-1; weak D call: TRBD2 (6 bases). CDR1 SGHRS and CDR2 YFSETQ come from the germline V gene. The V gene lost 4 bases and the J gene lost 0 bases, with 11 bases spanning the gap. This CDR3 region has 15 residues. This chain's CDR3 is CASSPGTLSYNEQFF. DNA of the CDR3: TGCGCCAGCAGCCCCGGGACTCTCTCCTACAATGAGCAGTTCTTC.

This sequence joins TRBV7-9 and TRBJ2-7; D is undetermined. From germline, CDR1 is SEHNR and CDR2 FQNEAQ (reference sequence). There are 12 residues in the CDR3. Trimming pared 5 bases from V and 3 bases from J, leaving 8 bases between. This chain's CDR3 is CASSNSLYEQYF. For the CDR3, the DNA is TGTGCCAGCAGCAATTCTCTCTACGAGCAGTACTTC.

The chain couples TRBV7-9 to TRBJ1-3; 8 positions agree with TRBD1. Germline V gene sequence: CDR1 SEHNR, CDR2 FQNEAQ (reference sequence). This CDR3 region has 15 residues. With V trimmed by 5 bases and J by 5 bases, 8 bases remained unmatched. The CDR3 spells CASSARTGRRNTIYF. In DNA form, the CDR3 reads TGTGCCAGCAGCGCCCGGACAGGGAGGAGAAACACCATATATTTT.

About this clone: The junction departs from germline at one end; a sequencing error may be responsible. The rearrangement joins TRBV2 to TRBJ1-3, with no clear D. The V gene's germline CDR1 is SNHLY and CDR2 FYNNEI. The CDR3 consists of 13 residues. The CDR3 here is CASSEYTAGPPDF. DNA of the CDR3: TGTGCCAGCAGTGAATATACGGCAGGACCCCCGGATTTT.

Only a few counts were recorded for this clone. The rearrangement uses TRBV5-1 and TRBJ1-4; D is unclear. The CDR3 runs 15 residues. V lost 4 bases to trimming and J lost 3 bases, with 13 bases between them. Germline loops: CDR1 SGHRS, CDR2 YFSETQ. The CDR3 DNA reads as TGCGCCAGCAGCACCTCAGGCCAACCTAATGAAAAACTGTTTTTT. Protein sequence: CASSTSGQPNEKLFF.

The rearrangement joins TRBV6-5 to TRBJ1-5; D gene unclear. CDR1 is MNHEY and CDR2 is SVGAGI in the germline V gene. V dropped 7 bases and J dropped 4 bases, with 11 bases sitting between them. The CDR3 totals 13 residues. CDR3 sequence (DNA): TGTGCCAGCACACCACATCCAAATCAGCCCCAGCATTTT. This codes for CASTPHPNQPQHF.

This sequence joins TRBV28 and TRBJ2-3; 9 bases map to TRBD2. The CDR3 extends over 17 amino acids. With V trimmed by 5 bases and J by 2 bases, 11 bases remained unmatched. The germline gives CDR1 MDHEN, CDR2 SYDVKM. CDR3 nucleotides: TGTGCCAGCAGTCCTAGCGGGAATTCATACTACACAGATACGCAGTATTTT. The encoded protein is CASSPSGNSYYTDTQYF.